This entry lists 3 T cell receptor beta chains sequenced from one sample in a study of blood T cell repertoires in COVID-19. TCRdb's table, derived via immunoSEQ multiplex PCR, lists solely in-frame clones and lacks some. The sample consists of about 120,000 clones, less than 90% of them appearing once. Sequencing was carried out using PBMCs or T cells enriched from blood (not recorded which). These receptor sequences come from a woman aged 25 to 39 who had recovered from COVID-19.

The chain is built from TRBV19 and TRBJ2-2; D is perhaps TRBD1 (6 bases). V lost 7 bases to trimming and J lost 7 bases, with 19 bases between them. Germline values: CDR1 LNHDA, CDR2 SQIVND (reference sequence). The CDR3 runs 15 residues. The DNA of the CDR3 is TGTGCCAGTACCGCCTGGCAGACAGGCAACGGGGAGCTGTTTTTT. Translated, it gives CASTAWQTGNGELFF.

The rearrangement links TRBV4-2 to TRBJ2-3, with 7 bases matching TRBD1. The CDR3 consists of 15 residues. Germline V gene data show CDR1 as LGHNA and CDR2 as YNFKEQ. The trim removed 10 bases at V and 4 bases at J, leaving 14 bases unmatched. The CDR3 reads CATITGQVHSDTQYF. The CDR3 DNA reads as TGTGCCACTATTACCGGACAGGTTCATTCAGATACGCAGTATTTT.

The genes are TRBV7-2 and TRBJ1-3; tentatively, D is TRBD1 (5 bases). V lost 1 base and J lost 12, with 13 bases in between. Germline CDR1 and CDR2: SGHTA and FQGNSA. CDR3 length: 13 residues. The CDR3 here is CASSLGQNSGIYF. The CDR3 DNA is TGTGCCAGCAGCTTAGGACAGAACTCCGGCATATATTTT.